The present entry profiles one T cell receptor beta chain with its context. This clone was seen only once. Its antigen is unknown. Base qualities are not provided; no much larger clone lies one nucleotide away. This record comes from a study of T cell responses to AZD1222 COVID-19 vaccine (dated by TCRdb to about 2021). General notes on the study: Because spike-specific TCR depth and breadth did not differ between the two schedules, AZD1222 recipients who got a second dose at roughly 4 weeks were pooled with those who got a second dose at roughly 12 weeks. TCR sequencing was performed for over 230 trial participants, of whom around 200 were given two doses of AZD1222 and around 26 were given two doses of MenACWY control vaccine. Trial participants were enrolled by age into 18-55, 56-69 and 70-plus year subgroups, with around 150, 28 and 57 TCR-sequenced participants respectively. General findings and caveats noted by the study authors: A significant rise in spike-specific TCR breadth and depth was observed after two AZD1222 doses relative to day 0 and relative to MenACWY recipients. Nearly half of unique spike-specific TCRs reportedly recognized epitopes outside regions mutated in the B.1.351 and B.1.1.7 variants. Most participants were white British and females outnumbered males, and the authors suggested that clonal diversity may have been underestimated. The vaccine-associated CD4 TCRs covered the entire spike protein, and the dominant responses fell in regions 160-218 and 743-854. Conclusions about previously exposed vaccinees were limited because only a handful of AZD1222 recipients were SARS-CoV-2 seropositive at baseline. Because no samples from the day 14 peak response were available, repertoires could be characterized only after the peak T cell response. In the small 56-69-year group, the increase in depth fell short of significance, most likely because of low power.

In light of the paper, this sample's time point label describes: baseline before first vaccination. The vaccinee samples were drawn from two UK trials, COV001 and COV002, one of which was a single-blind randomized controlled phase 2/3 trial testing AZD1222 (ChAdOx1 nCoV-19) in healthy adults. For TCRbeta chain sequencing, PBMC samples were collected from trial participants at day 0 and at day 28 after the second dose. The CDR3 regions of human TCRbeta chains were subjected to immunosequencing. In the source study's methods: Repertoire TCRs were matched against a reference library of SARS-CoV-2-specific TCRs generated with the MIRA antigen-specificity platform. Breadth was defined as the fraction of unique TCRs that were SARS-CoV-2-associated, and depth was defined as the fraction of total T cells that were SARS-CoV-2-associated. Using the MIRA data, every spike-specific TCR was mapped to the spike region that the TCR reacted to and assigned to either a CD4 or a CD8 class. Log10-transformed breadth and depth values were compared by one-way ANOVA with Sidak's multiple comparisons tests. TCRdb provides this immuneACCESS table in a form limited to in-frame rearrangements. Some clones are lacking; in checked studies, under half of them reflect an unresolved V gene, and why the rest are absent is not known. V and J calls plus clone size are reproduced from that table; the DNA served to infer D and trimming. The sample table lists 96,000 or so clones, 89% of them with a count of one. The ten top clones hold 1.6% of the sample.

The sequence derives from an adult in good health. The input for sequencing was peripheral blood, taken on day 0 of AZD1222 vaccination.

The DNA sequence follows: TGTGCCAGCAGACCCGGGGCGATCAACGAGCAGTACTTC. Its amino acids are CASRPGAINEQYF. The chain links TRBV2 with TRBJ2-7; the D assignment is uncertain and may be TRBD1 or TRBD2, with 5 bases supporting each. V drops 6 bases and J drops 5 bases, leaving 14 bases in between. Including the terminal cysteine and phenylalanine, the CDR3 comprises 13 residues. The only DNA kept is the CDR3, 39 bases in frame from the first base. CDR1 is given as SNHLY and CDR2 as FYNNEI, both from the germline V gene.